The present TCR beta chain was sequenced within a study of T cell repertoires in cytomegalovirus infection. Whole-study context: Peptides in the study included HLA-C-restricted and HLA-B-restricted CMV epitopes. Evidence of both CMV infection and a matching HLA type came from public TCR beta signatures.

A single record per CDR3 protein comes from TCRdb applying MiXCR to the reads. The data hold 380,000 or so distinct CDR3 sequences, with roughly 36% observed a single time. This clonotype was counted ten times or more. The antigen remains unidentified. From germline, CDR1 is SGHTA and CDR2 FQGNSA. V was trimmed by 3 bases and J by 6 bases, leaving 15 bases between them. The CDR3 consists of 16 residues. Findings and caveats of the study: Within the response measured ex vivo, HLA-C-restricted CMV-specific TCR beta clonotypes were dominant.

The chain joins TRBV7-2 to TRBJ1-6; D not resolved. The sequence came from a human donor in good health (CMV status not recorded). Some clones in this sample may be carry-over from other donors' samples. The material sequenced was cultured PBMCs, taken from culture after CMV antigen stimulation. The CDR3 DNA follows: TGTGCCAGCAGCTTTTACAGCCAGTCTCCTAATTCACCCCTCCACTTT. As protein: CASSFYSQSPNSPLHF.